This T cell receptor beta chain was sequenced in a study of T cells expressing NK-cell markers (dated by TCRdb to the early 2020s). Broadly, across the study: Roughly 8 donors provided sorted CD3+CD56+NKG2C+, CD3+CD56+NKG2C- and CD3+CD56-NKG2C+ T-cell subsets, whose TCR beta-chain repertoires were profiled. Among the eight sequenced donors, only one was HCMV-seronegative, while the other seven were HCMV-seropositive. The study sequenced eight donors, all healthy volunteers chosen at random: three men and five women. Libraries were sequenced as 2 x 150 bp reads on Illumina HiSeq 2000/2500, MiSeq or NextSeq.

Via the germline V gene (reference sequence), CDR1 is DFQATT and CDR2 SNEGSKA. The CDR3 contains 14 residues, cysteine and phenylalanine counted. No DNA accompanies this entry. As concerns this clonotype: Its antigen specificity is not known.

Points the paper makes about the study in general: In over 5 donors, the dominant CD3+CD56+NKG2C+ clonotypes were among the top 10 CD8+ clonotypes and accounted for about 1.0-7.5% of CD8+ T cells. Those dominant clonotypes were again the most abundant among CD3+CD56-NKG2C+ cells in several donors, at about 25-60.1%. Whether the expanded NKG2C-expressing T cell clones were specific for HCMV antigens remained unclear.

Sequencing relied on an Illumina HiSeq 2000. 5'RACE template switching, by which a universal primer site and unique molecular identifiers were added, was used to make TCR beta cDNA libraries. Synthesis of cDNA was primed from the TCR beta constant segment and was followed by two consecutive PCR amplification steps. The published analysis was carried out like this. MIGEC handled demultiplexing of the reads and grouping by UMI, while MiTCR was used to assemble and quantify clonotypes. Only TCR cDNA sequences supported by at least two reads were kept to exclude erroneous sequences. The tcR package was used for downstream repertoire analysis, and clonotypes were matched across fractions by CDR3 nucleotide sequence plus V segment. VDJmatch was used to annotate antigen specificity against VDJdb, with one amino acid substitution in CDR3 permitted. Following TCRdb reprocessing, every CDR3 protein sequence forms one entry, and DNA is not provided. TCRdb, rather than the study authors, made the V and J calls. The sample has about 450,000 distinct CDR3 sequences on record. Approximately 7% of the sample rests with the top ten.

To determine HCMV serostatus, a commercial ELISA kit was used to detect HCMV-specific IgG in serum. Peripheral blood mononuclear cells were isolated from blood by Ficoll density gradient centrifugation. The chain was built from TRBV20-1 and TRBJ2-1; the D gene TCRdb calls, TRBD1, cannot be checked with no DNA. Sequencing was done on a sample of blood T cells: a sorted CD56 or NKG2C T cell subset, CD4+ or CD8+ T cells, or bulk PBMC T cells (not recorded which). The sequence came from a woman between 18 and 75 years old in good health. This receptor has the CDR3 CSAKQGGPWNEQFF.